The subject of this entry is one TCR beta chain. Antigen unknown. RNA, at about 0.45 to 1 ug, was reverse transcribed with random hexamers. The amplification used immunoSEQ multiplex PCR on TCR beta CDR3; it spanned 54 Vbeta and 13 Jbeta. One entry per CDR3 protein, called by TCRdb with MiXCR from the immunoSEQ multiplex PCR reads. The data contain fewer than 150,000 distinct CDR3 sequences, around nine tenths of them singletons. With 3 bases removed from V and 2 bases from J, the gap between germline ends came to 13 bases. Germline assignment: CDR1 DFQATT and CDR2 SNEGSKA (reference sequence). The CDR3 is 14 amino acids. This entry belongs to a study of CD8 T cells in Susac syndrome. Study findings and constraints: The relatively small number of individuals in the TCR sequencing and HLA analysis was acknowledged by the study.

The V call is TRBV20-1, the J call TRBJ1-2, with D hard to call. Sequenced: CD8+ T cells from PBMCs. This TCR was recovered from a human donor with multiple sclerosis. DNA for the CDR3: TGCAGTGCTAGCCCTCCCAGCCTAAACTATGGCTACACCTTC. As protein: CSASPPSLNYGYTF.